By sample fraction, the clone carrying this T cell receptor (beta chain) is medium-sized. The antigen is undetermined. The data stem from a study of beta chain bispecific antibodies for T cell cancers. The study's findings and limits: Normal T cells contributed less of the targeted TRBV signal than the leukemia cells did. Versus anti-CD19, anti-TRBV12 exposure cut the TRBV12-3 share of TRBV signal by more than 98%.

T cells were expanded from blood mononuclear cells for 3 to 4 days with anti-CD3 OKT3 or CD3/CD28 beads. CDR1 MNHEY and CDR2 SVGAGI come from the germline V gene. The CDR3 extends over 16 amino acids. The V end was cut by 0 bases, the J end by 3 bases, with 11 bases between. TCRdb reprocessed the 5' RACE reads with MiXCR, giving one entry per CDR3 protein. The sample has 20,000 to 25,000 distinct CDR3 sequences; more than 2% are singletons. The sequencing used healthy donor T cells cultured with leukemia cells, collected from a culture containing a bispecific antibody targeting TCR Vbeta12. The rearrangement links TRBV6-5 to TRBJ2-2; tentative D call: TRBD2 (6 bases). The TCR sequence derives from a human donor in good health. Some clones in this sample may be carry-over from other donors' samples. The CDR3 loop is CASSYSRRGYTGELFF. The CDR3 nucleotides read TGTGCCAGCAGTTACTCAAGGCGGGGTTACACCGGGGAGCTGTTTTTT.